One and the same sample provided the 14 T cell receptor beta chains below, sequenced in a study of OX40 agonist ivuxolimab in advanced cancers. Libraries were made using the immunoSEQ multiplex PCR assay. TCRdb re-hosts the immuneACCESS table, in-frame sequences only. Its copies lack some clones; in the studies checked, an unresolved V gene accounts for under half of them, and the cause for the rest is not known. The sample data list 75,000 to 80,000 clones, and over 75% of these were observed just once. The ten largest clones capture around 7.2% of the sample. The sequencing used CD4+ or CD8+ T cells sorted from blood, collected in a trial of the OX40 agonist ivuxolimab. These receptors all come from an adult with an advanced solid tumor such as melanoma, head and neck, liver or kidney cancer.

The V gene is TRBV19, the J gene TRBJ1-2; possibly TRBD1 for D (6 bases). The V end was cut by 4 bases, the J end by 3 bases, with 9 bases between. The germline V gene has CDR1 LNHDA and CDR2 SQIVND (reference sequence). The CDR3 sequence is 13 residues long. In DNA, the CDR3 is TGTGCCAGTAGTACCGGACAGTACTATGGCTACACCTTC. It is translated as CASSTGQYYGYTF.

The rearrangement links TRBV19 to TRBJ1-6, with 7 bases lining up with TRBD1. The germline V gene has CDR1 LNHDA and CDR2 SQIVND (reference sequence). Germline trimming cut 11 bases from V and 0 bases from J; bases unmatched to any gene: 10. CDR3 length: 16 residues. DNA of the CDR3: TGTGCCGGTGAGACAGGGAAGGGCTCCTATAATTCACCCCTCCACTTT. Translation gives CAGETGKGSYNSPLHF.

V and J are TRBV7-8 and TRBJ1-5; TRBD1 is a possible D gene (6 bases). The V end lost 1 base, the J end lost 4 bases, and 8 bases lay between the germline ends. The CDR3 is 14 amino acids. CDR1 is SGHVS, CDR2 FQNEAQ, per germline. DNA of the CDR3: TGTGCCAGCAGCTTAGACCAGGGGAATCAGCCCCAGCATTTT. It is translated as CASSLDQGNQPQHF.

This chain uses TRBV27 with TRBJ2-4; possibly TRBD2 for D (7 bases). CDR1 is MNHEY and CDR2 is SMNVEV in the germline V gene (reference sequence). This CDR3 is built from 18 residues. V dropped 1 base and J dropped 3 bases, with 19 bases sitting between them. The CDR3 DNA reads as TGTGCCAGCAGTTTATTGACCCCCCGGGGGGCGGGCAAAAACATTCAGTACTTC. Translating it yields CASSLLTPRGAGKNIQYF.

This clone was observed a single time. The rearrangement uses TRBV7-2 and TRBJ2-6, with D tentatively TRBD1 (7 bases). V gave up 1 base and J gave up 3 bases, with 16 bases separating them. The CDR3 extends over 18 amino acids. Looked up from germline, CDR1 is SGHTA and CDR2 is FQGNSA. The chain's CDR3 is CASSLGSGGGGGANVLTF. CDR3 bases: TGTGCCAGCAGCTTAGGGTCAGGAGGGGGCGGTGGGGCCAACGTCCTGACTTTC.

The chain employs TRBV7-3 and TRBJ2-7; unclear D gene. The CDR3 spans 18 residues. V shed 4 bases and J shed 4 bases, with 26 bases lying between them. The germline V gene encodes CDR1 SGHTA and CDR2 FQGTGA. DNA for the CDR3: TGTGCCAGCAGCTCCGTTAACCTCCGGAACCCATGGGGATACGAGCAGTACTTC. It yields the protein CASSSVNLRNPWGYEQYF.

This chain connects TRBV30 to TRBJ1-5, with D hard to call. V was shortened by 3 bases and J by 4 bases, with 7 bases between the two germline ends. Looked up from germline, CDR1 is GTSNPN and CDR2 is SVGIG (reference sequence). CDR3 length equals 12 residues. The CDR3 here is CAWSQLNQPQHF. In DNA form, the CDR3 reads TGTGCCTGGAGCCAGTTAAATCAGCCCCAGCATTTT.

This chain links TRBV5-6 with TRBJ1-6; possible D gene TRBD1, 6 bases. CDR1 and CDR2 (germline): SGHDT, YYEEEE. The CDR3 runs 15 residues. V lost 1 base and J 7 bases, leaving 12 bases between the germline ends. The CDR3 sequence: CASSLSPGANSPLHF. CDR3 DNA sequence: TGTGCCAGCAGCTTGAGTCCAGGGGCGAATTCACCCCTCCACTTT.

V and J are TRBV7-9 and TRBJ2-7; 7 positions match TRBD2. This CDR3 is built from 14 residues. With 5 bases clipped from V and 5 bases from J, the junction kept 9 bases outside the gene matches. The germline V gene has CDR1 SEHNR and CDR2 FQNEAQ (reference sequence). The CDR3 DNA sequence: TGTGCCAGCAGCCCCGGACTAGTTGGGCACGAGCAGTACTTC. Encoded protein: CASSPGLVGHEQYF.

The V and J genes are TRBV7-9 and TRBJ2-5, with D possibly being TRBD1 (5 bases). Looked up from germline, CDR1 is SEHNR and CDR2 is FQNEAQ (reference sequence). The CDR3 runs 14 residues. V was shortened by 1 base and J by 7 bases, with 13 bases between the two germline ends. CDR3 sequence reads: CASSLVGRAVTQYF. In nucleotides, the CDR3 is TGTGCCAGCAGCTTAGTAGGCAGGGCGGTGACCCAGTACTTC.

The rearrangement uses TRBV7-9 and TRBJ2-1, with TRBD1 matching over 7 bases. Germline CDR1 SEHNR, CDR2 FQNEAQ (reference sequence). V gave up 1 base and J gave up 2 bases; unmatched junction bases: 2. The CDR3 totals 15 residues. The CDR3 coding sequence is TGTGCCAGCAGCTTAGGGCAGGGGGCCTACAATGAGCAGTTCTTC. It is translated as CASSLGQGAYNEQFF.

V gene TRBV9 combines with J gene TRBJ2-5; 9 bases are a match to TRBD2. The length of the CDR3 is 15 residues. The V gene's germline CDR1 is SGDLS and CDR2 YYNGEE. The V segment lost 3 bases and the J segment 4 bases; nucleotides outside the gene matches: 7. This CDR3 is CASSGTGTSTETQYF. CDR3 DNA: TGTGCCAGCAGCGGAACCGGGACTAGCACAGAGACCCAGTACTTC.

This clone was observed at least ten times. The genes are TRBV4-3 and TRBJ1-5; 7 bases are shared with TRBD1. Per germline, CDR1 LGHNA and CDR2 YSLEER. V trimming: 3 bases; J trimming: 0 bases; junction bases outside the gene matches: 5. The CDR3 is made up of 16 amino acids. The CDR3 reads CASSQGTENSNQPQHF. The CDR3 DNA sequence: TGCGCCAGCAGCCAGGGGACAGAAAATAGCAATCAGCCCCAGCATTTT.

In DNA form, the CDR3 reads TGCGCCAGCAGCCAAGACCCTAGTAGCATCTATGGCTACACCTTC. It translates to CASSQDPSSIYGYTF. The V and J genes are TRBV4-1 and TRBJ1-2; D is undetermined. From germline, CDR1 is MGHRA and CDR2 YSYEKL. CDR3 length: 15 residues. The V and J ends lost 0 bases and 4 bases respectively, with 12 bases between them.